This TCR beta chain was sequenced during a study of blood T cells in healthy people across ages. This clonotype was observed a few times. The use of a sample-barcoded 5' primer and a J-beta primer mix characterized a second PCR of 7 to 11 cycles. TCRdb used MiXCR to reprocess the 5' RACE reads, holding one entry per CDR3 protein. The repertoire holds 730,000 or so distinct CDR3 sequences, with 40% to 45% as singletons. Sequenced sample: blood. This receptor was obtained from a man of 80 years or more in good health.

CDR3 region: CASSFSSSLAGPPYNEQFF. The CDR3 coding sequence is TGTGCCAGCAGTTTTTCTTCCAGCCTAGCGGGGCCTCCTTACAATGAGCAGTTCTTC. The genes are TRBV28 and TRBJ2-1; 9 bases map to TRBD2. J gave up 4 bases and V 3 bases, and 16 bases lay outside the gene matches. In germline, CDR1 is MDHEN, CDR2 SYDVKM. CDR3 length equals 19 residues.